A single sample gave rise to the 32 T cell receptor beta chains below, sequenced in a study of response to subunit inactivated influenza vaccine (dated by TCRdb to 2016 to 2019). Library preparation employed RT-PCR. The data were produced on an Illumina HiSeq 2500. The public reads were run again by TCRdb, first through fastp at Q25 and then through MiXCR, and only productive beta chains were kept. CDR3 protein sequences are deduplicated, and each keeps its most common genes and DNA. The sample table lists hundreds of thousands of distinct CDR3 sequences, about 14% of them with a count of one. The ten top clones hold about 7.6% of the sample. The sequences come from PBMCs from blood, collected roughly 15 days before vaccination. These receptors came from a man aged 50 or older who received an inactivated influenza vaccine. Donor details come from another sample of the same person, matched by shared clones.

This clonotype was detected only a few times. The chain employs TRBV2 and TRBJ2-2; D is unclear. Trimming shortened V by 6 bases and J by 6 bases, and 8 bases separated the two germline ends. The CDR3 runs to 12 residues. Germline assignment: CDR1 SNHLY and CDR2 FYNNEI. The DNA for the CDR3 is TGTGCCAGCAGGGTTGAGCCCGGGGAGCTGTTTTTT. Residues: CASRVEPGELFF.

Many counts were recorded for this clonotype. The DNA for the CDR3 is TGCAGTGCTAGAAAAGACAGGTTGAACACTGAAGCTTTCTTT. This gives the protein CSARKDRLNTEAFF. The chain employs TRBV20-1 and TRBJ1-1, with a possible D match to TRBD1 (6 bases). This CDR3 comprises 14 residues. Germline values: CDR1 DFQATT, CDR2 SNEGSKA (reference sequence). Trimming took off 2 bases at V and 0 bases at J, with 10 bases between the two ends.

The table lists this clonotype with many counts. V usage is TRBV7-9 and J usage is TRBJ2-1; 13 bases line up with TRBD2. CDR1 is SEHNR, CDR2 FQNEAQ, per germline (reference sequence). This CDR3 spans 16 amino acids. J lost 6 bases, V lost 3 bases, and 5 bases had no gene match. In DNA form, the CDR3 reads TGTGCCAGCAGCTTGCGGACTAGCGGGAGAAGCAATGAGCAGTTCTTC. Encoded protein: CASSLRTSGRSNEQFF.

This clonotype was detected only a few times. The chain combines TRBV6-1 with TRBJ1-5; D is possibly TRBD1 (6 bases). Germline CDR1 MNHNS, CDR2 SASEGT. Trimming shortened V by 6 bases and J by 0 bases, and 12 bases separated the two germline ends. The CDR3 runs 15 residues. The CDR3 sequence: CASRRTVYSNQPQHF. The CDR3 DNA follows: TGTGCCAGCAGGCGGACAGTCTATAGCAATCAGCCCCAGCATTTT.

This clonotype has a count of ten or more. V gene TRBV5-5 combines with J gene TRBJ2-6; no definite D call. The CDR3 runs 15 residues. CDR1 is SGHKS and CDR2 is YYEKEE in the germline V gene (reference sequence). Trimming removed 5 bases at V and 0 bases at J, with 9 bases between. The CDR3 region has the DNA TGTGCCAGCAGGCGACAAGTCTCTGGGGCCAACGTCCTGACTTTC. Its protein is CASRRQVSGANVLTF.

The chain recombines TRBV29-1 with TRBJ2-7; 10 bases are shared with TRBD2. V was pared by 1 base and J by 4 bases, with 10 bases of the junction left unmatched. Germline lookup yields CDR1 SQVTM and CDR2 ANQGSEA. There are 16 residues in the CDR3. The CDR3 nucleotides are TGCAGCGTTGAAGTAAGGACTAGCGGCCGAAGGTACGAGCAGTACTTC. It codes for CSVEVRTSGRRYEQYF.

This clonotype was seen repeatedly, ten times or more. This sequence joins TRBV5-1 and TRBJ2-2; TRBD1 agrees at 8 bases. The germline CDR1 and CDR2 sequences are SGHRS and YFSETQ. V lost 4 bases, J lost 0 bases, and 2 bases stayed unmatched. The CDR3 has 15 amino acids. The CDR3 region has the DNA TGCGCCAGCAGCATGGGACAGGCGAACACCGGGGAGCTGTTTTTT. This sequence encodes CASSMGQANTGELFF.

This clonotype was detected ten times or more. This chain links TRBV7-9 with TRBJ2-7; 9 nucleotides agree with TRBD1. Trimming cost V 3 bases and J 4 bases; bases outside gene matches: 4. Germline V CDR1 and CDR2: SEHNR, FQNEAQ (reference sequence). CDR3 length: 14 amino acids. CDR3 in DNA: TGTGCCAGCAGCTTCGTGGGACAGGGTTACGAGCAGTACTTC. This gives the protein CASSFVGQGYEQYF.

This clonotype was recorded at least ten times. CDR3 residues: CASSLGAGPYEQYF. In DNA, the CDR3 is TGTGCCAGCAGCTTAGGGGCAGGGCCATACGAGCAGTACTTC. This chain links TRBV7-8 with TRBJ2-7; TRBD1 is a possible D gene (5 bases). The CDR3 contains 14 residues. Trimming took off 1 base at V and 4 bases at J, with 11 bases between the two ends. In germline, CDR1 is SGHVS, CDR2 FQNEAQ.

This clonotype was counted between two and nine times. V is TRBV12-3 or TRBV12-4 and J is TRBJ2-5; possible D gene TRBD2, 7 bases. The germline V and J ends were trimmed by 5 bases and 0 bases, with 16 bases remaining between them. This CDR3 region has 16 residues. The CDR3 region has the DNA TGTGCCAGCAGTGTATCCTCGGGGGGCAACCAAGAGACCCAGTACTTC. The encoded protein is CASSVSSGGNQETQYF.

The table lists this clonotype with many counts. V and J are TRBV12-3 or TRBV12-4 and TRBJ1-5; the D is unclear. CDR3 size: 13 residues. Trimming removed 4 bases at V and 3 bases at J, with 7 bases between. The CDR3 coding sequence is TGTGCCAGCAGTTCCCTGGTCAATCAGCCCCAGCATTTT. Translating gives CASSSLVNQPQHF.

This clonotype was seen at least ten times. The V call is TRBV11-2, the J call TRBJ2-1; TRBD1 matches 11 bases. CDR3 size: 16 residues. CDR1 SGHAT and CDR2 FQNNGV come from the germline V gene. The V gene end was trimmed by 1 base and the J gene end by 10 bases; junction bases not matched to a gene: 9. The CDR3: CASSLVFGQGAYEQFF. The CDR3 DNA reads TGTGCCAGCAGCTTAGTTTTCGGACAGGGGGCTTACGAGCAGTTCTTC.

This clonotype occurred a few times. The chain has TRBV14 and TRBJ2-4; tentatively, D is TRBD2 (5 bases). V was clipped by 3 bases and J by 0 bases, with 12 bases between them. The CDR3 sequence is 16 residues long. The V gene's germline CDR1 is SGHDN and CDR2 FVKESK. The CDR3 bases are TGTGCCAGCAGCCAGACCGGGGTTGGAGCCAAAAACATTCAGTACTTC. Translation gives CASSQTGVGAKNIQYF.

This clonotype was detected only a few times. The CDR3 loop reads CASSLPGTGSWSEQFF. The CDR3 coding sequence is TGTGCCAGCAGTTTGCCCGGGACAGGGTCTTGGAGTGAGCAGTTCTTC. This rearrangement joins TRBV5-6 to TRBJ2-1, with TRBD1 matching over 9 bases. The CDR3 extends over 16 amino acids. The germline V gene encodes CDR1 SGHDT and CDR2 YYEEEE. Losses at the gene ends were 5 bases for V and 9 bases for J; bases not matched to a gene: 15.

This clonotype was picked up a small number of times. V and J are TRBV6-1 and TRBJ1-2; possibly TRBD1 for D (6 bases). The CDR3 totals 12 residues. Trimming pared 6 bases from V and 5 bases from J, leaving 10 bases between. CDR1 and CDR2 (germline): MNHNS, SASEGT. CDR3 region: CASRDRPYGYTF. CDR3 in DNA: TGTGCCAGCAGAGACAGGCCTTATGGCTACACCTTC.

J is TRBJ1-5 and V is TRBV5-5; D may be TRBD1 (5 bases). The CDR3 is made up of 16 amino acids. Germline V gene lookup returns CDR1 SGHKS and CDR2 YYEKEE (reference sequence). Trimming stripped 0 bases from V and 2 bases from J, with 12 bases between. The DNA of the CDR3 is TGTGCCAGCAGCTTGGAGACGGGGGAGGGCAATCAGCCCCAGCATTTT. Protein sequence: CASSLETGEGNQPQHF.

V gene TRBV29-1 combines with J gene TRBJ2-1; 11 nucleotides agree with TRBD2. Germline loops: CDR1 SQVTM, CDR2 ANQGSEA. The J segment lost 6 bases and the V segment lost 3 bases, leaving 7 bases of the junction unmatched. The length of the CDR3 is 15 residues. The CDR3 nucleotides are TGCAGCGTTGACACCGGGACTAGCGGTACCAATGAGCAGTTCTTC. Protein product: CSVDTGTSGTNEQFF.

This clonotype turned up a few times. The rearrangement links TRBV5-1 to TRBJ1-1; D remains ambiguous. Per the germline V gene, CDR1 is SGHRS and CDR2 is YFSETQ. Between the trimmed V and J ends, which lost 3 bases and 2 bases, there was a span of 11 bases. The CDR3 runs to 14 residues. The chain's CDR3 is CASSYVGRNTEAFF. CDR3 DNA sequence: TGCGCCAGCAGCTATGTCGGTCGAAACACTGAAGCTTTCTTT.

This clonotype was detected ten times or more. The chain couples TRBV12-3 or TRBV12-4 to TRBJ2-7; D is uncertain. CDR3 length equals 12 residues. V lost 3 bases to trimming and J lost 0 bases, with 3 bases between them. CDR3 coding DNA: TGTGCCAGCAGTTTTTACTCCTACGAGCAGTACTTC. It is translated as CASSFYSYEQYF.

This sequence joins TRBV7-2 and TRBJ2-3; 10 bases map to TRBD2. J lost 6 bases, V lost 6 bases, and 12 bases had no gene match. CDR1 SGHTA and CDR2 FQGNSA come from the germline V gene. This CDR3 has 16 amino acids. CDR3: CASSYTRSGRGDTQYF. Here the CDR3 DNA reads TGTGCCAGCAGTTACACCCGGAGCGGGAGGGGGGATACGCAGTATTTT.

The chain's CDR3 is CASSYSSGQGTEKLFF. The CDR3, as DNA: TGTGCCAGCAGTTACTCCTCGGGACAGGGGACGGAAAAACTGTTTTTT. The chain carries TRBV6-5 and TRBJ1-4; TRBD1 agrees at 10 bases. This CDR3 is 16 amino acids long. Germline V CDR1 and CDR2: MNHEY, SVGAGI. V lost 0 bases, J lost 8 bases, and 6 bases stayed unmatched.

The sample holds a few counts of this clonotype. The chain recombines TRBV6-5 with TRBJ2-2; TRBD2 aligns across 12 bases. The V gene end was trimmed by 0 bases and the J gene end by 4 bases; junction bases not matched to a gene: 6. The CDR3 totals 18 residues. Germline assignment: CDR1 MNHEY and CDR2 SVGAGI. The CDR3: CASSYSGPGLAGTGELFF. In DNA form, the CDR3 reads TGTGCCAGCAGTTACTCTGGACCGGGACTAGCGGGCACCGGGGAGCTGTTTTTT.

In DNA, the CDR3 is TGTGCCAGCAGTCCCCTTTCCTGGAAGACGAGGGTGGGGGAGCAGTACTTC. Protein product: CASSPLSWKTRVGEQYF. The rearrangement joins TRBV27 to TRBJ2-7, with D possibly TRBD2 on 5 matching bases. This CDR3 spans 17 amino acids. Germline CDR1 reads MNHEY; CDR2 reads SMNVEV (reference sequence). V was pared by 5 bases and J by 7 bases, with 27 bases between.

This clonotype was seen only a few times. The V and J genes are TRBV5-5 and TRBJ2-3; 10 positions match TRBD2. The CDR3 extends over 16 amino acids. Germline loops: CDR1 SGHKS, CDR2 YYEKEE (reference sequence). Trimming took 1 base from V and 7 from J; bases not matched to a gene: 9. CDR3 amino acids: CASSLLSSGSVNTQYF. The DNA of the CDR3 is TGTGCCAGCAGCTTGCTTTCTAGCGGGAGCGTAAATACGCAGTATTTT. The full variable domain, rest sourced from reference TRBV5-5 and TRBJ2-3, is DAGVTQSPTHLIKTRGQQVTLRCSPISGHKSVSWYQQVLGQGPQFIFQYYEKEERGRGNFPDRFSARQFPNYSSELNVNALLLGDSALYLCASSLLSSGSVNTQYFGPGTRLTVL.

This clonotype was detected only a few times. V gene TRBV28 combines with J gene TRBJ1-1, with 9 bases that match TRBD1. V dropped 5 bases and J dropped 4; count of bases not matched to a gene: 2. This CDR3 is built from 13 residues. Germline CDR1 reads MDHEN; CDR2 reads SYDVKM. The CDR3: CASSGQGLTEAFF. For the CDR3, the DNA is TGTGCCAGCAGTGGACAGGGGCTCACTGAAGCTTTCTTT.

This clonotype was counted only a few times. The genes are TRBV5-1 and TRBJ2-1; 8 nucleotides line up with TRBD2. CDR1 and CDR2 (germline): SGHRS, YFSETQ. The CDR3 runs 16 residues. The junction had 8 bases not matched to a gene; V was cut back by 0 bases and J by 6 bases. The CDR3 loop reads CASSLGSAGGVNEQFF. The CDR3, as DNA: TGCGCCAGCAGCTTGGGGTCCGCGGGGGGCGTCAATGAGCAGTTCTTC.

The chain carries TRBV29-1 and TRBJ2-7, with 9 bases fitting TRBD1. The CDR3 is 11 amino acids. V lost 7 bases to trimming and J lost 7 bases; unmatched junction nucleotides: 5. CDR1 SQVTM and CDR2 ANQGSEA come from the germline V gene. CDR3 loop: CSATGGGEQYF. The CDR3 DNA reads as TGCAGCGCGACAGGGGGAGGAGAGCAGTACTTC.

This clonotype turned up a few times. This chain links TRBV6-5 with TRBJ2-3; D not resolved. The germline V and J ends were trimmed by 2 bases and 1 base, with 13 bases remaining between them. CDR3 length equals 16 residues. CDR1 and CDR2 (germline): MNHEY, SVGAGI. The CDR3 protein is CASSYGGVWGTDTQYF. CDR3 nucleotides: TGTGCCAGCAGTTACGGTGGGGTCTGGGGCACAGATACGCAGTATTTT.

The rearrangement links TRBV7-9 to TRBJ2-7, with 7 bases fitting TRBD1. The CDR3 runs to 13 residues. With 5 bases clipped from V and 7 bases from J, the junction kept 8 bases outside the gene matches. CDR1 is SEHNR, CDR2 FQNEAQ, per germline (reference sequence). Here the CDR3 DNA reads TGTGCCAGCAGCCTCTGGACAGGAGGAGAGCAGTACTTC. Encoded protein: CASSLWTGGEQYF.

This clonotype was detected many times. This sequence joins TRBV20-1 and TRBJ1-2; D remains ambiguous. V dropped 3 bases and J dropped 4 bases, with 12 bases sitting between them. Germline assignment: CDR1 DFQATT and CDR2 SNEGSKA (reference sequence). The CDR3 runs to 13 residues. The CDR3, as DNA: TGCAGTGCTAGGTGGGAGAGGTCCTATGGCTACACCTTC. Amino acids: CSARWERSYGYTF.

Only a few counts were recorded for this clonotype. V is TRBV28 and J is TRBJ2-4, with D maybe TRBD1 (6 bases). V dropped 6 bases and J dropped 9 bases, with 18 bases sitting between them. The CDR3 is 14 residues long. CDR1 and CDR2 from the germline V gene are MDHEN and SYDVKM. CDR3 amino acids: CASRGAGLRGIQYF. As DNA, the CDR3 is TGTGCCAGCAGGGGGGCAGGACTCCGCGGCATTCAGTACTTC.

This clonotype was observed a handful of times. This chain uses TRBV12-3 or TRBV12-4 with TRBJ1-3; D is uncertain. V was cut by 6 bases and J by 0 bases, with 9 bases left in between. CDR3 length: 14 residues. Here the CDR3 reads CASREQNSGNTIYF. The CDR3 nucleotides are TGTGCCAGCAGGGAACAGAACTCTGGAAACACCATATATTTT.